This section outlines one TCR beta chain sequence together with its context. As yet, its antigen is unknown. These data come from a study of graft-versus-host responses after intestinal transplantation. Study-level points and caveats: Some GvH clones were seen earlier in gut or blood, suggesting intestinal origin. Individuals who had graft-donor T cell macrochimerism had allografts that showed high graft-versus-host to host-versus-graft clonal ratios.

TCRdb keeps only in-frame clones here, not all; method: immunoSEQ multiplex PCR. Of under 150,000 clones in the sample, about nine tenths were seen once. This sequence was found in a human donor who received an intestinal transplant. Source: unstimulated CD4+ T cells sorted from spleen or lymph node cells, taken before intestinal transplant.

DNA of the CDR3: TGTGCCAGCAGCTTCATGTCCGAGACCCAGTACTTC. This translates into CASSFMSETQYF. V is TRBV7-2 and J is TRBJ2-5; D uncertain. Germline lookup yields CDR1 SGHTA and CDR2 FQGNSA. The CDR3 spans 12 residues. Trimming stripped 3 bases from V and 5 bases from J, with 7 bases between.